These 19 T cell receptor beta chains came from one sample sequenced in a study of blood T cell repertoires in COVID-19. Sequencing used immunoSEQ multiplex PCR; TCRdb keeps in-frame clones, though not all of them. Here the sample spans approximately 300,000 clones, under 90% being singletons. The sample consisted of PBMCs or T cells enriched from blood (not recorded which). The receptors were sampled from a man aged 25-40 years who had recovered from COVID-19.

The gene calls are TRBV11-2 and TRBJ1-5; 9 bases are a match to TRBD1. The CDR3 consists of 14 residues. Germline V gene lookup returns CDR1 SGHAT and CDR2 FQNNGV. The ends lost 4 bases at V and 9 bases at J; junction bases unmatched: 7. The CDR3: CASSSGTGLMPQHF. Here the CDR3 DNA reads TGTGCCAGCAGCTCAGGGACAGGGTTAATGCCCCAGCATTTT.

This chain uses TRBV14 with TRBJ1-6; 7 nucleotides line up with TRBD1. This CDR3 is built from 15 residues. V trimming: 3 bases; J trimming: 7 bases; junction bases outside the gene matches: 6. Per the germline V gene, CDR1 is SGHDN and CDR2 is FVKESK. The CDR3 nucleotides are TGTGCCAGCAGCCAGGTGGAGACAGGGAATTCACCCCTCCACTTT. This sequence encodes CASSQVETGNSPLHF.

CDR3 DNA sequence: TGCGCCAGCAGCTTTTGGGGGCTTAGTGAGACCCAGTACTTC. Amino acids: CASSFWGLSETQYF. The V call is TRBV5-1, the J call TRBJ2-5, with D perhaps TRBD1 (6 bases). Trimming took off 2 bases at V and 5 bases at J, with 13 bases between the two ends. CDR1 is SGHRS, CDR2 YFSETQ, per germline. This CDR3 is 14 amino acids long.

The table lists this clone with a count of one. The chain employs TRBV27 and TRBJ2-7; 12 bases agree with TRBD2. V dropped 5 bases and J dropped 0; count of bases not matched to a gene: 5. Germline V gene lookup returns CDR1 MNHEY and CDR2 SMNVEV (reference sequence). The CDR3 loop spans 16 amino acids. For the CDR3, the DNA is TGTGCCAGCAGTCCTGGACTAGCGGGAATCTCCTACGAGCAGTACTTC. It is translated as CASSPGLAGISYEQYF.

V gene TRBV4-2 combines with J gene TRBJ2-2; 13 bases are a match to TRBD2. V dropped 2 bases and J dropped 0; count of bases not matched to a gene: 3. The CDR3 runs 18 residues. Germline V gene data show CDR1 as LGHNA and CDR2 as YNFKEQ. The CDR3 reads CASSQPGLAGANTGELFF. CDR3 sequence (DNA): TGTGCCAGCAGCCAACCCGGACTAGCGGGAGCGAACACCGGGGAGCTGTTTTTT.

CDR3 nucleotide sequence: TGTGCCTGGAGTGTACAGGCTGATAACACCGGGGAGCTGTTTTTT. This sequence encodes CAWSVQADNTGELFF. The chain joins TRBV30 to TRBJ2-2, with D possibly TRBD1 on 5 matching bases. The CDR3 sequence is 15 residues long. The V end lost 0 bases, the J end lost 2 bases, and 10 bases lay between the germline ends. CDR1 and CDR2 from the germline V gene are GTSNPN and SVGIG (reference sequence).

The chain carries TRBV30 and TRBJ1-2, with 8 bases identical to TRBD1. In germline, CDR1 is GTSNPN, CDR2 SVGIG (reference sequence). The V segment lost 4 bases and the J segment 2 bases; nucleotides outside the gene matches: 9. CDR3 length: 15 amino acids. CDR3 in amino acids: CAWNRPDRGNYGYTF. In nucleotides, the CDR3 is TGTGCCTGGAACCGTCCCGACAGGGGAAACTATGGCTACACCTTC.

V gene TRBV6-1 combines with J gene TRBJ2-7; 7 bases agree with TRBD2. The V segment lost 1 base and the J segment 1 base; nucleotides outside the gene matches: 1. The CDR3 length is 14 residues. The V gene's germline CDR1 is MNHNS and CDR2 SASEGT. DNA of the CDR3: TGTGCCAGCAGTGAAGGGGGGGGATCCTACGAGCAGTACTTC. Translating gives CASSEGGGSYEQYF.

This chain uses TRBV28 with TRBJ2-3, with 9 bases fitting TRBD2. Germline loops: CDR1 MDHEN, CDR2 SYDVKM. CDR3 size: 16 residues. The J segment lost 4 bases and the V segment lost 4 bases, leaving 9 bases of the junction unmatched. CDR3 nucleotides: TGTGCCAGCAGTTCCAGGGGTAGCGGGAGAGCAGATACGCAGTATTTT. Translated: CASSSRGSGRADTQYF. Variable domain in full (rest from reference TRBV28 and TRBJ2-3): DVKVTQSSRYLVKRTGEKVFLECVQDMDHENMFWYRQDPGLGLRLIYFSYDVKMKEKGDIPEGYSVSREKKERFSLILESASTNQTSMYLCASSSRGSGRADTQYFGPGTRLTVL.

The V and J genes are TRBV5-6 and TRBJ2-7; no firm D call. Between the trimmed V and J ends, which lost 0 bases and 6 bases, there was a span of 10 bases. This CDR3 region has 13 residues. Germline CDR1 SGHDT, CDR2 YYEEEE. The CDR3 DNA reads TGTGCCAGCAGCTTGGCAATGGGCTTCGAGCAGTACTTC. Protein sequence: CASSLAMGFEQYF.

The gene calls are TRBV5-1 and TRBJ1-2, with D hard to call. CDR1 and CDR2 (germline): SGHRS, YFSETQ. V lost 0 bases, J lost 5 bases, and 11 bases lay in between. This CDR3 comprises 14 residues. CDR3 protein: CASSLGPEEYGYTF. DNA of the CDR3: TGCGCCAGCAGCTTGGGCCCGGAGGAGTATGGCTACACCTTC.

V is TRBV4-1 and J is TRBJ2-1, with D possibly matching TRBD2 (6 bases). The CDR3 sequence is 20 residues long. CDR1 is MGHRA and CDR2 is YSYEKL in the germline V gene. Trimming stripped 1 base from V and 5 bases from J, with 27 bases between. The CDR3 nucleotides are TGCGCCAGCAGCCAAGTCTCCCGTTGGGGGGAGGCCCCGGAAAACAATGAGCAGTTCTTC. It specifies CASSQVSRWGEAPENNEQFF.

The chain joins TRBV11-2 to TRBJ1-4; 7 nucleotides align to TRBD1. The CDR3 spans 15 residues. CDR1 and CDR2 (germline): SGHAT, FQNNGV. V lost 3 bases, J lost 1 base, and 2 bases stayed unmatched. CDR3: CASSLYRGTNEKLFF. In DNA form, the CDR3 reads TGTGCCAGCAGCTTGTACAGGGGAACTAATGAAAAACTGTTTTTT.

The chain is built from TRBV7-2 and TRBJ2-7, with 7 bases fitting TRBD1. The J segment lost 2 bases and the V segment lost 0 bases, leaving 4 bases of the junction unmatched. CDR1 and CDR2 from the germline V gene are SGHTA and FQGNSA. CDR3 size: 15 residues. The CDR3: CASSLAGTATYEQYF. The CDR3 DNA reads as TGTGCCAGCAGCTTAGCCGGGACAGCTACCTACGAGCAGTACTTC. Full variable domain (missing parts from reference TRBV7-2 and TRBJ2-7): GAGVSQSPSNKVTEKGKDVELRCDPISGHTALYWYRQSLGQGLEFLIYFQGNSAPDKSGLPSDRFSAERTGGSVSTLTIQRTQQEDSAVYLCASSLAGTATYEQYFGPGTRLTVT.

V is TRBV15 and J is TRBJ2-7; D unresolved. CDR1 and CDR2 from the germline V gene are LNHNV and YYDKDF (reference sequence). The CDR3 covers 11 residues. Trimming removed 5 bases at V and 8 bases at J, with 10 bases between. In nucleotides, the CDR3 is TGTGCCACCAGCGACTCCCGGAAGCAGTACTTC. Protein product: CATSDSRKQYF.

The genes are TRBV19 and TRBJ2-2; a possible D gene is TRBD2 (6 bases). Trimming stripped 10 bases from V and 1 base from J, with 13 bases between. Germline V lookup: CDR1 LNHDA, CDR2 SQIVND (reference sequence). This CDR3 is 14 amino acids long. The CDR3 here is CATGGPVNTGELFF. The DNA of the CDR3 is TGTGCCACCGGGGGACCCGTGAACACCGGGGAGCTGTTTTTT.

The chain joins TRBV2 to TRBJ2-7, with no clear D. The CDR3 runs 12 residues. Germline V lookup: CDR1 SNHLY, CDR2 FYNNEI. The V and J ends lost 6 bases and 0 bases respectively, with 6 bases between them. The CDR3: CASRASSYEQYF. DNA for the CDR3: TGTGCCAGCAGGGCTAGCTCCTACGAGCAGTACTTC. Full variable domain (outside the CDR3, taken from reference TRBV2 and TRBJ2-7): EPEVTQTPSHQVTQMGQEVILRCVPISNHLYFYWYRQILGQKVEFLVSFYNNEISEKSEIFDDQFSVERPDGSNFTLKIRSTKLEDSAMYFCASRASSYEQYFGPGTRLTVT.

The J gene is TRBJ1-2, the V gene TRBV18, with D possibly matching TRBD1 (6 bases). Per germline, CDR1 KGHSH and CDR2 LQKENI. This CDR3 region has 16 residues. Deletions cut 2 bases from V and 3 bases from J, with 16 bases between. This CDR3 reads CASSPSYREADYGYTF. CDR3 DNA sequence: TGTGCCAGCTCACCATCCTACAGGGAAGCGGACTATGGCTACACCTTC.

This clone was seen just once. Other DNA sequences in this sample translate to the same CDR3. The chain couples TRBV3-1 (or the pseudogene TRBV3-2) to TRBJ2-7; TRBD2 might be the D (5 bases). The ends were cut back, 1 base at V and 2 bases at J, with 6 bases in the middle. The CDR3 spans 13 residues. CDR1 is LGHDT and CDR2 is YNNKEL in the germline V gene (reference sequence). The CDR3, as DNA: TGTGCCAGCAGCCAAGGAGCGGCCTACGAGCAGTACTTC. It is translated as CASSQGAAYEQYF.